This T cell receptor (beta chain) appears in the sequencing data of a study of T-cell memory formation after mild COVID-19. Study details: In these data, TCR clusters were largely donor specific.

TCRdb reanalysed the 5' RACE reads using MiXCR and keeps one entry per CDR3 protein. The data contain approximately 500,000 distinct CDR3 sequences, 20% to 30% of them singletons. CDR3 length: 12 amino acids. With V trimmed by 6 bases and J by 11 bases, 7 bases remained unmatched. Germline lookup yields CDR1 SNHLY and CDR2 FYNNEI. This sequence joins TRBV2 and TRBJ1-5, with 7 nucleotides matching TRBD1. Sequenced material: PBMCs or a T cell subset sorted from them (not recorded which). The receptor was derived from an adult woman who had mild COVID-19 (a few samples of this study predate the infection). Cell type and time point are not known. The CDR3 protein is CASSNTGVAQHF. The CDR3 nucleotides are TGTGCCAGCAGCAACACAGGGGTGGCCCAGCATTTT.